The TCR beta chain described here comes from a study of PD-1 blockade in classical Hodgkin lymphoma. In regard to this clone: Its matching antigen is unknown.

The CDR3 runs to 16 residues. Trimming removed 4 bases from V and 1 base from J, with 14 bases in between. The germline gives CDR1 LNHDA, CDR2 SQIVND (reference sequence). Whole-study findings and limits: Prior therapy or disease activity may underlie the repertoire differences, whose causes remain undefined. Relapsed/refractory patients reportedly had the lowest baseline TCR diversity, below newly diagnosed patients, who were below healthy donors.

Generated by immunoSEQ multiplex PCR, the TCRdb table keeps only in-frame clones and is missing some. The sample includes about 16,000 clones, approximately 84% of them seen just once. Time point indicated: newly diagnosed, previously untreated cHL patient sample. Newly diagnosed, untreated classical Hodgkin lymphoma PBMCs provided comparison. The V and J genes are TRBV19 and TRBJ1-5, with D possibly TRBD1 on 6 matching bases. The receptor was isolated from a human donor with classical Hodgkin lymphoma. Sequencing used peripheral blood mononuclear cells (PBMCs). The CDR3 nucleotides read TGTGCCAGTAGTACATATCGGACAGAAAGCAATCAGCCCCAGCATTTT. This codes for CASSTYRTESNQPQHF.